The 24 T cell receptor beta chains below all came from one sample that was sequenced in a study of shared clonotypes between healthy human individuals. Only in-frame clones appear in the TCRdb table, and some are missing; sequencing was by immunoSEQ multiplex PCR. Of around 79,000 clones listed, 60% to 80% were seen once; the top ten hold about half. What was sequenced was memory CD8+ T cells sorted from blood. This sample's subset: CD45RO+ cells pooled with CCR7-negative TemRA cells. The source of these receptors is a man younger than 45 in good health.

This rearrangement joins TRBV29-1 to TRBJ2-3; D gene uncertain. The length of the CDR3 is 10 residues. V gave up 4 bases and J gave up 10 bases, with 9 bases separating them. In germline, CDR1 is SQVTM, CDR2 ANQGSEA. The CDR3 region has the DNA TGCAGCGTTGCTTTGGCCGCGCAGTATTTT. It codes for CSVALAAQYF.

This clone was seen only once. The chain recombines TRBV7-9 with TRBJ2-1; possibly TRBD2 for D (6 bases). The CDR3 extends over 15 amino acids. Trimming stripped 2 bases from V and 5 bases from J, with 13 bases between. CDR1 and CDR2 (germline): SEHNR, FQNEAQ (reference sequence). The CDR3 nucleotides are TGTGCCAGCAGCTTAATACCGGGACTTAACAATGAGCAGTTCTTC. Its translation is CASSLIPGLNNEQFF.

The rearrangement links TRBV5-4 to TRBJ2-7; D is perhaps TRBD1 (5 bases). V gave up 4 bases and J gave up 5 bases, with 13 bases separating them. Germline CDR1 reads SGHNT; CDR2 reads YYREEE (reference sequence). The length of the CDR3 is 13 residues. The CDR3: CASSRTPNNEQYF. The CDR3 DNA reads TGTGCCAGCAGCCGGACACCCAATAACGAGCAGTACTTC.

This rearrangement joins TRBV13 to TRBJ2-7, with no clear D. CDR3 length: 15 amino acids. CDR1 and CDR2 (germline): PRHDT, FYEKMQ (reference sequence). V lost 2 bases to trimming and J lost 5 bases, with 16 bases between them. CDR3 sequence (DNA): TGTGCCAGCAGCTTATGGAAAAGGGCACGACACGAGCAGTACTTC. It is translated as CASSLWKRARHEQYF.

The chain joins TRBV25-1 to TRBJ2-7; the match to TRBD1 covers 9 bases. Looked up from germline, CDR1 is MGHDK and CDR2 is SYGVNS. The CDR3 is made up of 16 amino acids. Unmatched junction bases numbered 11, after V lost 3 bases and J lost 5 bases. CDR3 nucleotide sequence: TGTGCCAGCAGTGAGGATCAGGGACAGGGTTCCCACGAGCAGTACTTC. It is translated as CASSEDQGQGSHEQYF.

This chain joins TRBV9 and TRBJ2-1; D is ambiguous. Germline V gives CDR1 SGDLS, CDR2 YYNGEE. There are 16 residues in the CDR3. Trimming cost V 0 bases and J 10 bases, with 20 bases left between them. Here the CDR3 reads CASSVGLLASPPEQFF. CDR3 in DNA: TGTGCCAGCAGCGTAGGGTTATTAGCCTCTCCCCCCGAGCAGTTCTTC.

In this sample, this clone turned up a few times. This chain joins TRBV7-9 and TRBJ2-7; 8 bases agree with TRBD1. V was clipped by 8 bases and J by 6 bases; unmatched bases: 6. Per the germline V gene, CDR1 is SEHNR and CDR2 is FQNEAQ (reference sequence). CDR3 length: 12 amino acids. The CDR3, as DNA: TGTGCCAGCTTGGGACAGGACAGCGAGCAGTACTTC. Protein sequence: CASLGQDSEQYF.

The gene calls are TRBV18 and TRBJ2-7; maybe TRBD2 (5 bases). Germline assignment: CDR1 KGHSH and CDR2 LQKENI. V was trimmed by 3 bases and J by 0 bases, leaving 9 bases between them. This CDR3 is 14 amino acids long. The CDR3 is CASSPAGSSYEQYF. DNA for the CDR3: TGTGCCAGCTCACCGGCGGGCAGCTCCTACGAGCAGTACTTC.

The chain links TRBV5-4 to TRBJ2-1, with 8 bases lining up with TRBD1. Germline V CDR1 and CDR2: SGHNT, YYREEE (reference sequence). The CDR3 runs to 15 residues. V dropped 2 bases and J dropped 4; count of bases not matched to a gene: 5. The CDR3 sequence is CASSLRTGQYNEQFF. As DNA, the CDR3 is TGTGCCAGCAGCTTAAGGACAGGGCAGTACAATGAGCAGTTCTTC.

The V call is TRBV27, the J call TRBJ2-1; 9 bases line up with TRBD1. Trimming took 8 bases from V and 8 from J; bases not matched to a gene: 13. CDR1 is MNHEY and CDR2 is SMNVEV in the germline V gene (reference sequence). This CDR3 region has 15 residues. The CDR3: CASSYRGPHLDEQFF. Here the CDR3 DNA reads TGTGCCAGCTCCTACAGGGGGCCCCACCTGGATGAGCAGTTCTTC.

The chain couples TRBV11-2 to TRBJ1-2; no reliable D call. The CDR3 length is 12 residues. The germline V gene has CDR1 SGHAT and CDR2 FQNNGV. Trimming stripped 8 bases from V and 2 bases from J, with 9 bases between. The CDR3 DNA reads TGTGCCAGCGGAACTAGGAACTATGGCTACACCTTC. Its protein product is CASGTRNYGYTF.

The V gene is TRBV19, the J gene TRBJ2-4; the D gene is possibly TRBD2 (5 bases). Trimming shortened V by 5 bases and J by 7 bases, and 21 bases separated the two germline ends. This CDR3 spans 16 amino acids. Looked up from germline, CDR1 is LNHDA and CDR2 is SQIVND (reference sequence). CDR3 nucleotides: TGTGCCAGTAGTGTTGAGTGGTCTAGCAAGCGGAACATTCAGTACTTC. Amino acids: CASSVEWSSKRNIQYF. Full variable domain (missing parts from reference TRBV19 and TRBJ2-4): DGGITQSPKYLFRKEGQNVTLSCEQNLNHDAMYWYRQDPGQGLRLIYYSQIVNDFQKGDIAEGYSVSREKKESFPLTVTSAQKNPTAFYLCASSVEWSSKRNIQYFGAGTRLSVL.

The chain couples TRBV6-4 to TRBJ2-2; D is uncertain. The V and J ends lost 6 bases and 4 bases respectively, with 6 bases between them. The CDR3 contains 12 residues. The V gene's germline CDR1 is MRHNA and CDR2 SNTAGT. CDR3 nucleotide sequence: TGTGCCAGCAGATCCGCCACCGGGGAGCTGTTTTTT. This codes for CASRSATGELFF.

This clone was picked up one time. The V gene is TRBV27, the J gene TRBJ2-3, with a possible D match to TRBD2 (6 bases). V lost 4 bases to trimming and J lost 6 bases, with 11 bases between them. The CDR3 extends over 13 amino acids. Germline V gives CDR1 MNHEY, CDR2 SMNVEV (reference sequence). DNA for the CDR3: TGTGCCAGCAGTTCCAGGGACTTGGATACGCAGTATTTT. Translated: CASSSRDLDTQYF.

This chain uses TRBV7-7 with TRBJ2-1, with D perhaps matching TRBD2 (6 bases). CDR3 size: 18 residues. Germline values: CDR1 SSHAT, CDR2 FNYEAQ (reference sequence). The V end was cut by 2 bases, the J end by 4 bases, with 21 bases between. CDR3 sequence: CASSLSALAGWSYNEQFF. CDR3 sequence (DNA): TGTGCCAGCAGCTTATCCGCTCTGGCGGGATGGTCGTACAATGAGCAGTTCTTC.

The genes are TRBV10-2 and TRBJ2-7; TRBD2 matches at 12 bases. The CDR3 sequence is 13 residues long. CDR1 and CDR2 from the germline V gene are WSHSY and SAAADI. The ends lost 6 bases at V and 6 bases at J; junction bases unmatched: 3. This CDR3 reads CASSPGLAGEQYF. CDR3 bases: TGCGCCAGCAGCCCGGGACTAGCGGGCGAGCAGTACTTC.

This clone was found a few times. V gene TRBV6-5 combines with J gene TRBJ2-5; 9 bases fit TRBD1. V dropped 3 bases and J dropped 4; count of bases not matched to a gene: 9. CDR1 MNHEY and CDR2 SVGAGI come from the germline V gene. The CDR3 runs to 16 residues. The CDR3 sequence: CASSYEYRGRSETQYF. In DNA form, the CDR3 reads TGTGCCAGCAGTTATGAGTACAGGGGGCGATCAGAGACCCAGTACTTC.

The chain couples TRBV9 to TRBJ2-5, with 12 positions matching TRBD2. CDR3 size: 16 residues. V gave up 0 bases and J gave up 5 bases; unmatched junction bases: 5. Germline V gene sequence: CDR1 SGDLS, CDR2 YYNGEE. The CDR3 sequence is CASSVGVLAGGETQYF. CDR3 bases: TGTGCCAGCAGCGTAGGGGTACTAGCGGGAGGTGAGACCCAGTACTTC.

The chain joins TRBV14 to TRBJ2-4; 10 nucleotides line up with TRBD1. CDR1 and CDR2 (germline): SGHDN, FVKESK. This CDR3 has 14 residues. Trimming cost V 3 bases and J 4 bases; bases outside gene matches: 0. DNA for the CDR3: TGTGCCAGCAGCCAGGACAGGGGGAAAAACATTCAGTACTTC. Translating it yields CASSQDRGKNIQYF.

This chain joins TRBV5-1 and TRBJ2-7; either TRBD1 or TRBD2 may fit D (5 bases each). The CDR3 consists of 14 residues. Between the trimmed V and J ends, which lost 8 bases and 0 bases, there was a span of 15 bases. From germline, CDR1 is SGHRS and CDR2 YFSETQ. In DNA, the CDR3 is TGCGCCAGTAGACCGACGGGGCTCTCCTACGAGCAGTACTTC. Translating it yields CASRPTGLSYEQYF.

The chain carries TRBV5-6 and TRBJ2-7; perhaps TRBD1 as D (6 bases). V was cut by 0 bases and J by 5 bases, with 15 bases left in between. The CDR3 totals 15 residues. The germline gives CDR1 SGHDT, CDR2 YYEEEE. CDR3 bases: TGTGCCAGCAGCTTGGTTGGCAGGGGTGTCCACGAGCAGTACTTC. This gives the protein CASSLVGRGVHEQYF.

This chain connects TRBV25-1 to TRBJ2-1; 11 bases align to TRBD1. Germline assignment: CDR1 MGHDK and CDR2 SYGVNS. V dropped 2 bases and J dropped 5; count of bases not matched to a gene: 11. The CDR3 extends over 18 amino acids. CDR3 sequence reads: CASSEPPGQGALDNEQFF. For the CDR3, the DNA is TGTGCCAGCAGTGAACCCCCCGGACAGGGGGCCCTAGACAATGAGCAGTTCTTC. The full variable domain, with the rest looked up from reference TRBV25-1 and TRBJ2-1, is EADIYQTPRYLVIGTGKKITLECSQTMGHDKMYWYQQDPGMELHLIHYSYGVNSTEKGDLSSESTVSRIRTEHFPLTLESARPSHTSQYLCASSEPPGQGALDNEQFFGPGTRLTVL.

The sample holds many counts of this clone. The gene calls are TRBV13 and TRBJ1-3; D ambiguous. The CDR3 covers 13 residues. Trimming shortened V by 0 bases and J by 4 bases, and 4 bases separated the two germline ends. From germline, CDR1 is PRHDT and CDR2 FYEKMQ (reference sequence). CDR3 DNA sequence: TGTGCCAGCAGCTTAGGGCGCGGAAACACCATATATTTT. Translated: CASSLGRGNTIYF.

The chain recombines TRBV5-8 with TRBJ2-5, with no clear D. The CDR3 is 12 amino acids. Trimming removed 2 bases from V and 7 bases from J, with 9 bases in between. The germline CDR1 and CDR2 sequences are SGHTS and YDEGEE. CDR3 bases: TGTGCCAGCAGCTTCCCGTCAGGGACCCAGTACTTC. Translation gives CASSFPSGTQYF.